Following are 29 T cell receptor beta chains from one sample sequenced in a study of blood T cell repertoires in COVID-19. The assay was immunoSEQ multiplex PCR, and TCRdb's table has in-frame clones only and misses some. Here the sample spans tens of thousands of clones, about four fifths being singletons. The sample comprised peripheral blood. The receptors come from a human donor with acute or convalescent COVID-19. The donor label of this sample is uncertain.

The chain joins TRBV7-8 to TRBJ2-2; perhaps TRBD2 as D (6 bases). Trimming cost V 5 bases and J 4 bases, with 14 bases left between them. This CDR3 comprises 15 residues. CDR1 is SGHVS and CDR2 is FQNEAQ in the germline V gene. The CDR3 DNA sequence: TGTGCCAGCAGCAAGACGGGGACTCCCACCGGGGAGCTGTTTTTT. This encodes CASSKTGTPTGELFF.

This rearrangement joins TRBV18 to TRBJ1-2; D possibly corresponds to TRBD1 (6 bases). This CDR3 region has 15 residues. Germline CDR1 KGHSH, CDR2 LQKENI. Trimming pared 5 bases from V and 3 bases from J, leaving 16 bases between. CDR3: CASSATGNGDYGYTF. The CDR3 bases are TGTGCCAGCTCAGCTACAGGGAATGGAGACTATGGCTACACCTTC.

The rearrangement uses TRBV6-2 or TRBV6-3 and TRBJ1-2; 9 nucleotides agree with TRBD1. Trimming at V came to 6 bases and at J to 4 bases, leaving 15 bases not matched to a gene. This CDR3 is built from 17 residues. Germline CDR1 and CDR2: MNHEY and SVGEGT. For the CDR3, the DNA is TGTGCCAGCAGCCCTCGGGACAGGGCGTATTTCGCCTATGGCTACACCTTC. Amino acid sequence: CASSPRDRAYFAYGYTF.

V and J are TRBV5-1 and TRBJ1-1; D unclear. V shed 0 bases and J shed 0 bases, with 12 bases lying between them. Germline V gene data show CDR1 as SGHRS and CDR2 as YFSETQ. This CDR3 is 16 amino acids long. The CDR3 DNA sequence: TGCGCCAGCAGCTTGGATGGGAGTTTCATGAACACTGAAGCTTTCTTT. It specifies CASSLDGSFMNTEAFF.

This clone showed up just a few times. The chain combines TRBV10-1 with TRBJ2-3; D is unclear. Between the trimmed V and J ends, which lost 4 bases and 6 bases, there was a span of 8 bases. The germline gives CDR1 WNHNN, CDR2 SYGVQD (reference sequence). CDR3 length: 12 amino acids. The DNA for the CDR3 is TGCGCCAGCAGTGGAGGTCCGGATACGCAGTATTTT. It translates to CASSGGPDTQYF.

The gene calls are TRBV5-7 and TRBJ2-2; D is unresolved. TRBV5-7 is noted as an ORF with a role that remains uncertain. V lost 3 bases and J 4 bases, leaving 7 bases between the germline ends. The CDR3 is 13 amino acids. Here the CDR3 reads CASSSGGTGELFF. CDR3 sequence (DNA): TGTGCCAGCAGCTCGGGTGGCACCGGGGAGCTGTTTTTT.

The rearrangement joins TRBV2 to TRBJ1-6, with D hard to call. The V gene's germline CDR1 is SNHLY and CDR2 FYNNEI. The length of the CDR3 is 12 residues. V lost 8 bases and J 5 bases, leaving 7 bases between the germline ends. CDR3 sequence (DNA): TGTGCCAGCCGACGGGATAATTCACCCCTCCACTTT. Residues: CASRRDNSPLHF.

The V gene is TRBV2, the J gene TRBJ2-3; D perhaps matches TRBD1 (5 bases). V lost 7 bases, J lost 10 bases, and 15 bases lay in between. In germline, CDR1 is SNHLY, CDR2 FYNNEI. CDR3 size: 12 residues. The CDR3 loop is CASIRQPRAQYF. The CDR3 nucleotides read TGTGCCAGCATCCGGCAACCCAGGGCGCAGTATTTT. Based on the CDR3 plus reference TRBV2 and TRBJ2-3, the full variable domain is EPEVTQTPSHQVTQMGQEVILRCVPISNHLYFYWYRQILGQKVEFLVSFYNNEISEKSEIFDDQFSVERPDGSNFTLKIRSTKLEDSAMYFCASIRQPRAQYFGPGTRLTVL.

V and J are TRBV10-3 and TRBJ1-1; D is possibly TRBD1 (6 bases). The CDR3 extends over 12 amino acids. V was trimmed by 6 bases and J by 10 bases, leaving 15 bases between them. Germline CDR1 ENHRY, CDR2 SYGVKD. CDR3 nucleotide sequence: TGTGCCATCAGCCCCGGGGGGCTTGCAGCTTTCTTT. Its translation: CAISPGGLAAFF.

This clone was found a few times. This chain connects TRBV9 to TRBJ2-1; D remains unclear. This CDR3 has 14 amino acids. Deletions cut 0 bases from V and 6 bases from J, with 10 bases between. Looked up from germline, CDR1 is SGDLS and CDR2 is YYNGEE. In nucleotides, the CDR3 is TGTGCCAGCAGCGTAGCCCCGGAGAGCAATGAGCAGTTCTTC. Translation: CASSVAPESNEQFF.

The chain carries TRBV19 and TRBJ2-2, with 8 bases identical to TRBD1. V dropped 3 bases and J dropped 7; count of bases not matched to a gene: 10. Germline CDR1 and CDR2: LNHDA and SQIVND (reference sequence). The CDR3 runs to 16 residues. For the CDR3, the DNA is TGTGCCAGTAGTATGGAGACAGGGGCTAGGGGCGGGGAGCTGTTTTTT. It specifies CASSMETGARGGELFF.

This chain joins TRBV5-1 and TRBJ2-2; possible D gene TRBD2, 6 bases. This CDR3 comprises 16 residues. V was cut by 3 bases and J by 0 bases, with 12 bases left in between. From germline, CDR1 is SGHRS and CDR2 YFSETQ. CDR3 protein: CASSYSGNPNTGELFF. The DNA of the CDR3 is TGCGCCAGCAGCTATAGCGGAAACCCGAACACCGGGGAGCTGTTTTTT.

The chain links TRBV18 to TRBJ2-1; TRBD1 aligns across 10 bases. With V trimmed by 4 bases and J by 9 bases, 12 bases remained unmatched. This CDR3 has 16 amino acids. Germline V gene sequence: CDR1 KGHSH, CDR2 LQKENI. CDR3 residues: CASSRTGTGVMGEQFF. The CDR3 bases are TGTGCCAGCTCACGGACCGGGACAGGGGTGATGGGTGAGCAGTTCTTC.

This clone appeared a few times. J is TRBJ2-7 and V is TRBV3-1 (or the pseudogene TRBV3-2), with D possibly matching TRBD2 (5 bases). With 1 base removed from V and 4 bases from J, the gap between germline ends came to 14 bases. CDR1 LGHDT and CDR2 YNNKEL come from the germline V gene (reference sequence). The CDR3 runs 15 residues. CDR3 loop: CASSQVLDSLYEQYF. The CDR3 coding sequence is TGTGCCAGCAGCCAAGTCTTGGACTCGTTGTACGAGCAGTACTTC.

V and J are TRBV28 and TRBJ1-5, with 10 bases lining up with TRBD1. Per germline, CDR1 MDHEN and CDR2 SYDVKM. CDR3 size: 15 residues. J gave up 7 bases and V 5 bases, and 8 bases lay outside the gene matches. The CDR3 region has the DNA TGTGCCAGCAGTCCGCGGACAGGGGGTTGGCAGCCCCAGCATTTT. Residues: CASSPRTGGWQPQHF.

The chain carries TRBV5-1 and TRBJ1-4; 9 nucleotides agree with TRBD1. This CDR3 is 15 amino acids long. Germline assignment: CDR1 SGHRS and CDR2 YFSETQ. The V segment lost 4 bases and the J segment 6 bases; nucleotides outside the gene matches: 7. This CDR3 reads CASSIQGATDEKLFF. The CDR3 bases are TGCGCCAGCAGCATACAGGGGGCGACTGATGAAAAACTGTTTTTT.

The CDR3 region is CASSHNAAGGGGTQYF. For the CDR3, the DNA is TGCGCCAGCAGCCACAACGCAGCGGGGGGGGGTGGCACGCAGTATTTT. The chain links TRBV4-1 to TRBJ2-3; TRBD2 matches 10 bases. Germline CDR1 and CDR2: MGHRA and YSYEKL. This CDR3 is built from 16 residues. Trimming at V came to 3 bases and at J to 9 bases, leaving 12 bases not matched to a gene.

V gene TRBV6-5 combines with J gene TRBJ2-7; 12 bases align to TRBD1. V was pared by 4 bases and J by 5 bases, with 9 bases of the junction left unmatched. CDR3 length: 16 residues. Looked up from germline, CDR1 is MNHEY and CDR2 is SVGAGI. The CDR3 DNA reads TGTGCCAGCAGTTCACGTCCGGGACAGGGGGCCAACGAGCAGTACTTC. Translating it yields CASSSRPGQGANEQYF.

This chain joins TRBV25-1 and TRBJ2-7; weak D call: TRBD1 (5 bases). V was shortened by 4 bases and J by 5 bases, with 21 bases between the two germline ends. The CDR3 loop spans 16 amino acids. The germline CDR1 and CDR2 sequences are MGHDK and SYGVNS. Here the CDR3 reads CASSVGFRQGTHEQYF. The CDR3 coding sequence is TGTGCCAGCAGTGTAGGTTTTCGGCAGGGAACTCACGAGCAGTACTTC.

V is TRBV5-8 and J is TRBJ2-3, with 8 nucleotides matching TRBD2. The length of the CDR3 is 16 residues. With 2 bases clipped from V and 3 bases from J, the junction kept 8 bases outside the gene matches. Germline-derived CDR1 and CDR2 are SGHTS and YDEGEE. The CDR3 DNA reads TGTGCCAGCAGCTTCGGTACGAGCGGGAGAACAGATACGCAGTATTTT. This gives the protein CASSFGTSGRTDTQYF. Combining the CDR3 with reference TRBV5-8 and TRBJ2-3 gives the whole variable domain EAGVTQSPTHLIKTRGQQATLRCSPISGHTSVYWYQQALGLGLQFLLWYDEGEERNRGNFPPRFSGRQFPNYSSELNVNALELEDSALYLCASSFGTSGRTDTQYFGPGTRLTVL.

The chain carries TRBV5-1 and TRBJ2-2; a possible D gene is TRBD1 (6 bases). Trimming took 0 bases from V and 5 from J, leaving 17 bases between them. The CDR3 totals 17 residues. Germline V CDR1 and CDR2: SGHRS, YFSETQ. For the CDR3, the DNA is TGCGCCAGCAGCTTGGCCCCCGCAGGGGCTACTACCGGGGAGCTGTTTTTT. It codes for CASSLAPAGATTGELFF.

The gene calls are TRBV10-2 and TRBJ2-7; 14 bases are shared with TRBD2. Losses at the gene ends were 6 bases for V and 0 bases for J; bases not matched to a gene: 10. In germline, CDR1 is WSHSY, CDR2 SAAADI. This CDR3 comprises 18 residues. The CDR3 loop is CASRAGTSGSPSSYEQYF. The DNA of the CDR3 is TGCGCCAGCAGGGCCGGGACTAGCGGGAGCCCATCCTCCTACGAGCAGTACTTC.

This rearrangement joins TRBV5-1 to TRBJ2-4; TRBD2 might be the D (6 bases). Trimming left V 0 bases short and J 6 bases short, with 13 bases between. The CDR3 extends over 15 amino acids. Germline CDR1 and CDR2: SGHRS and YFSETQ. The CDR3 reads CASSLARGTANIQYF. The CDR3 DNA reads as TGCGCCAGCAGCTTGGCCCGGGGGACGGCAAACATTCAGTACTTC.

The chain joins TRBV3-1 (or the pseudogene TRBV3-2) to TRBJ1-5, with D possibly matching TRBD1 (5 bases). The length of the CDR3 is 17 residues. CDR1 and CDR2 from the germline V gene are LGHDT and YNNKEL (reference sequence). The V gene lost 0 bases and the J gene lost 3 bases, with 15 bases spanning the gap. CDR3 sequence: CASSQERAGGDNQPQHF. Here the CDR3 DNA reads TGTGCCAGCAGCCAAGAACGGGCTGGGGGGGACAATCAGCCCCAGCATTTT.

The V and J genes are TRBV30 and TRBJ2-7, with a possible D match to TRBD2 (6 bases). Trimming stripped 2 bases from V and 2 bases from J, with 7 bases between. The CDR3 has 12 residues. The germline V gene encodes CDR1 GTSNPN and CDR2 SVGIG (reference sequence). CDR3: CAWSWGAYEQYF. The CDR3 bases are TGTGCCTGGAGTTGGGGGGCCTACGAGCAGTACTTC.

This chain joins TRBV29-1 and TRBJ2-7; TRBD2 matches 7 bases. The V segment lost 7 bases and the J segment 7 bases; nucleotides outside the gene matches: 22. CDR3 length: 16 amino acids. Germline V gene sequence: CDR1 SQVTM, CDR2 ANQGSEA. The CDR3 DNA follows: TGCAGCGCCTCGGTGGGAGCGGGAACTAGTGGTGCGGAGCAGTACTTC. Its translation: CSASVGAGTSGAEQYF.

J is TRBJ1-2 and V is TRBV10-1; D perhaps matches TRBD1 (6 bases). Germline CDR1 is WNHNN and CDR2 is SYGVQD (reference sequence). Trimming cost V 4 bases and J 2 bases, with 20 bases left between them. The CDR3 runs to 17 residues. CDR3 residues: CASSVLDRTALNYGYTF. CDR3 in DNA: TGCGCCAGCAGTGTACTAGACAGGACGGCCTTGAACTATGGCTACACCTTC.

The genes are TRBV5-5 and TRBJ1-1; a possible D gene is TRBD1 (5 bases). The CDR3 is 14 residues long. Trimming cost V 1 base and J 4 bases, with 11 bases left between them. CDR1 SGHKS and CDR2 YYEKEE come from the germline V gene (reference sequence). The CDR3 bases are TGTGCCAGCAGCTTGTCGACGGGGGGCACTGAAGCTTTCTTT. This encodes CASSLSTGGTEAFF.

This clone has more than one count but fewer than ten. This CDR3 is CASSYRRSSYNEQFF. The DNA of the CDR3 is TGTGCCAGCAGTTACAGGAGGAGCTCCTACAATGAGCAGTTCTTC. The chain employs TRBV6-5 and TRBJ2-1; D might be TRBD2 (5 bases). The CDR3 length is 15 residues. Germline loops: CDR1 MNHEY, CDR2 SVGAGI. Deletions cut 2 bases from V and 0 bases from J, with 8 bases between.